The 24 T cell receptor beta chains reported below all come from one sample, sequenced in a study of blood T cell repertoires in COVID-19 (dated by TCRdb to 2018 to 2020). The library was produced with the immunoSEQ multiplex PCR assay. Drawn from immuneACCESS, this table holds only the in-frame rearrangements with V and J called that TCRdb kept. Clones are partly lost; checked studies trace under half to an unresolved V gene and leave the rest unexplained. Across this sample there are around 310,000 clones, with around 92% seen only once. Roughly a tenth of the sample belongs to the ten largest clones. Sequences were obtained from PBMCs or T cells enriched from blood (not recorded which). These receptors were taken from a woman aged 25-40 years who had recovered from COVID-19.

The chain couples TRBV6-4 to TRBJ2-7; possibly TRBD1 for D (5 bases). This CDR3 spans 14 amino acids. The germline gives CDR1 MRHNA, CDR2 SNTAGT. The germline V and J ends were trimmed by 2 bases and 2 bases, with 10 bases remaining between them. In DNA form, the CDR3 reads TGTGCCAGCAGTGACATCACGGACACCTACGAGCAGTACTTC. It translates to CASSDITDTYEQYF.

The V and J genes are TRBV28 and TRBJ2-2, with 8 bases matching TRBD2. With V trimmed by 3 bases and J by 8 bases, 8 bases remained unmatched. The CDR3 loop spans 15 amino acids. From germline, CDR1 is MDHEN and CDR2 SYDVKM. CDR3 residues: CASSFAAGGAGELFF. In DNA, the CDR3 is TGTGCCAGCAGTTTTGCGGCGGGAGGAGCTGGGGAGCTGTTTTTT.

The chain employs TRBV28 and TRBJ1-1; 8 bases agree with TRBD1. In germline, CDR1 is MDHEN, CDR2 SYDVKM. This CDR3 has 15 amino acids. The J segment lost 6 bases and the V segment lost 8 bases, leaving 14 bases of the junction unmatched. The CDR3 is CASHSVGQGRAEAFF. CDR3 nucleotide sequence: TGTGCCAGCCACTCGGTCGGACAGGGAAGGGCTGAAGCTTTCTTT.

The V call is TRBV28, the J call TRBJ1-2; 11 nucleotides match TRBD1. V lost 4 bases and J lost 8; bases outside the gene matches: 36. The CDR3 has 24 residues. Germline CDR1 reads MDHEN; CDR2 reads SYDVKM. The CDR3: CASSSNIGQGAFWVPGGDEIGYTF. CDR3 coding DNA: TGTGCCAGCAGTTCCAACATCGGACAGGGGGCATTTTGGGTTCCAGGGGGAGACGAGATCGGCTACACCTTC.

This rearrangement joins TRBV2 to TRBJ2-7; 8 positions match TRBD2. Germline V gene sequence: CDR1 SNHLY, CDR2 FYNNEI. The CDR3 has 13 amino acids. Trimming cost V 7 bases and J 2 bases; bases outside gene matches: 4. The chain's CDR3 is CASTRAGAYEQYF. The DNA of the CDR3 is TGTGCCAGCACTCGAGCGGGAGCCTACGAGCAGTACTTC.

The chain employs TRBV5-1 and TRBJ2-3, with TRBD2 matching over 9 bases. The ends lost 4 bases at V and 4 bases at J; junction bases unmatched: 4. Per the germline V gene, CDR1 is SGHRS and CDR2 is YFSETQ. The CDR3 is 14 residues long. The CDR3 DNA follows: TGCGCCAGCAGCCCCGGACTAGCGCCAGATACGCAGTATTTT. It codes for CASSPGLAPDTQYF.

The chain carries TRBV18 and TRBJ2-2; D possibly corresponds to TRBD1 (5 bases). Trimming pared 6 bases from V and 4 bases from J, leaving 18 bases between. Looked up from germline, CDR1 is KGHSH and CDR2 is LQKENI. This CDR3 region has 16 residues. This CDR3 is CASSTPQEKGTGELFF. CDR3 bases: TGTGCCAGCTCCACACCACAGGAGAAGGGCACCGGGGAGCTGTTTTTT.

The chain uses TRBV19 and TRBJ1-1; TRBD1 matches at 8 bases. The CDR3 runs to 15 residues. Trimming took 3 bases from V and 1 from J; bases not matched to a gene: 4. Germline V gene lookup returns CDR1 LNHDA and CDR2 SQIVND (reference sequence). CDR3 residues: CASSMTGAGNTEAFF. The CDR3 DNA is TGTGCCAGTAGTATGACAGGGGCAGGGAACACTGAAGCTTTCTTT. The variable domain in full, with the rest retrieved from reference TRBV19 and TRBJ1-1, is DGGITQSPKYLFRKEGQNVTLSCEQNLNHDAMYWYRQDPGQGLRLIYYSQIVNDFQKGDIAEGYSVSREKKESFPLTVTSAQKNPTAFYLCASSMTGAGNTEAFFGQGTRLTVV.

The CDR3 bases are TGTGCCACTACACCCGCAGGGTTTGGGAACACCGGGGAGCTGTTTTTT. Protein: CATTPAGFGNTGELFF. The chain has TRBV18 and TRBJ2-2; D perhaps matches TRBD1 (5 bases). Germline V gene lookup returns CDR1 KGHSH and CDR2 LQKENI. V lost 10 bases and J 1 base, leaving 19 bases between the germline ends. CDR3 length: 16 amino acids. Drawing the rest from reference TRBV18 and TRBJ2-2, the complete variable domain is NAGVMQNPRHLVRRRGQEARLRCSPMKGHSHVYWYRQLPEEGLKFMVYLQKENIIDESGMPKERFSAEFPKEGPSILRIQQVVRGDSAAYFCATTPAGFGNTGELFFGEGSRLTVL.

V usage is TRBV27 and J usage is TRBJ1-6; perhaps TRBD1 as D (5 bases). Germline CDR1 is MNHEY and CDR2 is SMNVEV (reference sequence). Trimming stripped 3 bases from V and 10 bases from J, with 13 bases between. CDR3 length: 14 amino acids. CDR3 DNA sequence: TGTGCCAGCAGTTTTAGTCAGGGCAGCTCACCCCTCCACTTT. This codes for CASSFSQGSSPLHF.

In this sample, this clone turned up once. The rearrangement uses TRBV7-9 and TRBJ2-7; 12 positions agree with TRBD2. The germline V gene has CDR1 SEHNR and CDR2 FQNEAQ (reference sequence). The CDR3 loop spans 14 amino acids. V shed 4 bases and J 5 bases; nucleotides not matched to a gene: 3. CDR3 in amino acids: CASSSSGRANEQYF. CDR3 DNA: TGTGCCAGCAGCTCTAGCGGGAGGGCCAACGAGCAGTACTTC.

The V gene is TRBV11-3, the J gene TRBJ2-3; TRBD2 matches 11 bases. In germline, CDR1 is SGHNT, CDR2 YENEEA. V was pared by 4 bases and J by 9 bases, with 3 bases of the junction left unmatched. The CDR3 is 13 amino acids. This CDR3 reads CASSSTSGTTQYF. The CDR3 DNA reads TGTGCCAGCAGCTCGACTAGCGGGACAACGCAGTATTTT.

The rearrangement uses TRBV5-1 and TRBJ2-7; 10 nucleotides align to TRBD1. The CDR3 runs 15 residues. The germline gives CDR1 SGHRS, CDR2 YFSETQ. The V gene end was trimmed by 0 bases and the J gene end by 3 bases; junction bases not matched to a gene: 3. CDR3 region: CASSLGQGARYEQYF. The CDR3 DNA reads TGCGCCAGCAGCTTGGGACAGGGGGCGCGCTACGAGCAGTACTTC.

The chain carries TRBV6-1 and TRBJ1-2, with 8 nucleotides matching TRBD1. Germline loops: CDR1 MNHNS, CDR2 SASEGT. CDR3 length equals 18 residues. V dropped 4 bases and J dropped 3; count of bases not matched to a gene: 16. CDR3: CASSGGPLHRGFYYGYTF. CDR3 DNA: TGTGCCAGCAGTGGCGGGCCCTTGCACAGGGGGTTCTACTATGGCTACACCTTC.

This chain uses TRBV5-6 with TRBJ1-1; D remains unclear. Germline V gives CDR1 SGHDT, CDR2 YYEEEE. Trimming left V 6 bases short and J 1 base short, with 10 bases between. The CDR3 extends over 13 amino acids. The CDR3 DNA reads TGTGCCAGCACACTACCACCGAACACTGAAGCTTTCTTT. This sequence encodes CASTLPPNTEAFF.

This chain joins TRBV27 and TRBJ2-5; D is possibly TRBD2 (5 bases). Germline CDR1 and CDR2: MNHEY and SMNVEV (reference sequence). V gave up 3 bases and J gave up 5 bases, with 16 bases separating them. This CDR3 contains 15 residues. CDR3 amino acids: CASSFGNFPGETQYF. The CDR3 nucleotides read TGTGCCAGCAGTTTTGGTAACTTCCCGGGGGAGACCCAGTACTTC.

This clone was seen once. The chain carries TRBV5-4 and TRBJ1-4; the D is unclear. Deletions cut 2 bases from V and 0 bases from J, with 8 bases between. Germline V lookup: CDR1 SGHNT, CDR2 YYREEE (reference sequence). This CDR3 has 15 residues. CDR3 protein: CASSFGGTTNEKLFF. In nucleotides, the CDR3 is TGTGCCAGCAGCTTCGGCGGCACAACTAATGAAAAACTGTTTTTT.

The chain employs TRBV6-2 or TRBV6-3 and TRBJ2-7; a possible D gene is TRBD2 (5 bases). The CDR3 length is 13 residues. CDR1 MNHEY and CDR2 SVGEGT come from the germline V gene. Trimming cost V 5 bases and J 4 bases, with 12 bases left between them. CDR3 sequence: CASSPLTIYEQYF. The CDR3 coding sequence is TGTGCCAGCAGTCCCCTGACTATTTACGAGCAGTACTTC.

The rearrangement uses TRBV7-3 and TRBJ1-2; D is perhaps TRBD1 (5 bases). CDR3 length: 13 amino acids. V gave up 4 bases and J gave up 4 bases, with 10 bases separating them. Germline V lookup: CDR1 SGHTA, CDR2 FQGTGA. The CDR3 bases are TGTGCCAGCAGCTCCTTGGGGGGCTATGGCTACACCTTC. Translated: CASSSLGGYGYTF.

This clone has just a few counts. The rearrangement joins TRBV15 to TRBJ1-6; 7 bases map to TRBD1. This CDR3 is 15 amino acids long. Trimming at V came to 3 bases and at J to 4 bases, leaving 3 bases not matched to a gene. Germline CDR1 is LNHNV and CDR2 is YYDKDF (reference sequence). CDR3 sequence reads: CATSRDRNYNSPLHF. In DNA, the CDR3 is TGTGCCACCAGCAGGGACAGGAATTATAATTCACCCCTCCACTTT.

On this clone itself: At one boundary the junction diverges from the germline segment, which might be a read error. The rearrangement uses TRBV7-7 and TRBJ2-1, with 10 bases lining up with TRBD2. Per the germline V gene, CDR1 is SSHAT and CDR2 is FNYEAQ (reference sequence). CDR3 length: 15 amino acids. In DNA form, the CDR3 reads TGTGCTAGCAGTCGGGAGCGGGAGGGGTACAATGAGCAGTTCTTC. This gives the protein CASSREREGYNEQFF.

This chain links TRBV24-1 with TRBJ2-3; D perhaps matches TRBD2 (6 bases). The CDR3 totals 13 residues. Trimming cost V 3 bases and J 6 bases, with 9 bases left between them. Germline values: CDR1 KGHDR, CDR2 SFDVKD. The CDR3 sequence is CATSDPGRDTQYF. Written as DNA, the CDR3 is TGTGCCACCAGTGATCCGGGGAGGGATACGCAGTATTTT.

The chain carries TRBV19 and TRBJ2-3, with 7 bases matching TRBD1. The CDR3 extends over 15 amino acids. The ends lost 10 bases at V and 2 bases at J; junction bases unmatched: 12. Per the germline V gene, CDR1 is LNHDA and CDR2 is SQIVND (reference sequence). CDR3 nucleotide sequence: TGTGCCACATGGGAGACAGGGACCAACACAGATACGCAGTATTTT. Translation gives CATWETGTNTDTQYF.

CDR3 nucleotide sequence: TGTGCCAGTAGTGGTAGGCTAGCGGGTGACCAAGAGACCCAGTACTTC. Its translation: CASSGRLAGDQETQYF. J is TRBJ2-5 and V is TRBV19; the match to TRBD2 covers 8 bases. Germline CDR1 and CDR2: LNHDA and SQIVND (reference sequence). Trimming removed 5 bases from V and 0 bases from J; junction bases left unmatched: 8. The CDR3 is 16 residues long.